A selection of T cell receptor beta chains follows, all from one sample in a study of Tregs in tolerant kidney transplant recipients. Profiled with immunoSEQ multiplex PCR; TCRdb holds only in-frame clones, not every one. Among some 47,000 clones listed, more than 70% were seen once. Specimen: CD8+ T cells from blood (PBMCs), collected 12 months after the transplant. Every receptor here comes from a human patient who received a combined kidney and bone marrow transplant. Some T cells here may be from the graft donor. Both conserved end residues are trimmed from each CDR3. Each record gives: clone size, V gene, J gene, CDR3 protein. Not every row has a clone size; where given, it reads once, few, many or a size class.

clone_size: -; v_call: TRBV4-3; j_call: TRBJ1-1; cdr3_aa: ASSQDPRGDPEAF
clone_size: -; v_call: TRBV7-2; j_call: TRBJ2-7; cdr3_aa: ASSLRGIDEQY
clone_size: -; v_call: TRBV7-3; j_call: TRBJ2-7; cdr3_aa: ASSPSGRAYEQY
clone_size: -; v_call: TRBV6-9; j_call: TRBJ2-7; cdr3_aa: ASTLTSGSSYEQY
clone_size: -; v_call: TRBV4-1; j_call: TRBJ1-4; cdr3_aa: ASSPDSEGDTTYSNEKLF
clone_size: -; v_call: TRBV30; j_call: TRBJ2-1; cdr3_aa: AWHTGTGATNEQF
clone_size: -; v_call: TRBV7-2; j_call: TRBJ2-1; cdr3_aa: ASSPGMRVEQF
clone_size: -; v_call: TRBV18; j_call: TRBJ2-7; cdr3_aa: ASSHYPSSPSYEQY
clone_size: -; v_call: TRBV27; j_call: TRBJ2-1; cdr3_aa: ASSLRTGRYNEQF
clone_size: -; v_call: TRBV7-2; j_call: TRBJ2-5; cdr3_aa: ASSLRTGLEQETQY
clone_size: -; v_call: TRBV7-9; j_call: TRBJ1-1; cdr3_aa: ASSLYVTGMNTEAF
clone_size: -; v_call: TRBV2; j_call: TRBJ1-6; cdr3_aa: ASSEALSRSYNSPLH
clone_size: -; v_call: TRBV27; j_call: TRBJ2-7; cdr3_aa: ATSSGTSWDEQY
clone_size: -; v_call: TRBV10-3; j_call: TRBJ1-5; cdr3_aa: AISLGGTGNQPQH
clone_size: -; v_call: TRBV11-2; j_call: TRBJ1-1; cdr3_aa: ASSATGFRGPGAF
clone_size: -; v_call: TRBV30; j_call: TRBJ2-3; cdr3_aa: AWGTSGTSSDTQY
clone_size: -; v_call: TRBV21-1; j_call: TRBJ2-1; cdr3_aa: ASSSTRIGYNEQF
clone_size: -; v_call: TRBV7-9; j_call: TRBJ2-3; cdr3_aa: ASSLVSGAGDTQY
clone_size: -; v_call: TRBV5-1; j_call: TRBJ1-1; cdr3_aa: ASSLWRQGARGTEAF
clone_size: -; v_call: TRBV9; j_call: TRBJ2-7; cdr3_aa: ASSPGQAEQY
clone_size: -; v_call: TRBV27; j_call: TRBJ2-2; cdr3_aa: ASSLRTGWTGELF
clone_size: -; v_call: TRBV4-1; j_call: TRBJ2-7; cdr3_aa: ASSQWDRGLARTYEQY
clone_size: -; v_call: TRBV5-8; j_call: -; cdr3_aa: ASSWVGGYEQY
clone_size: -; v_call: TRBV4-1; j_call: TRBJ1-3; cdr3_aa: ASSQDLVSGNTIY
clone_size: -; v_call: TRBV5-4; j_call: TRBJ2-1; cdr3_aa: ASSSRYNEQF
clone_size: once; v_call: TRBV6-6; j_call: TRBJ2-7; cdr3_aa: ASSRDRASEQY
clone_size: -; v_call: TRBV4-1; j_call: TRBJ2-1; cdr3_aa: ASSQVRREIALEQF
clone_size: few; v_call: TRBV6-1; j_call: TRBJ2-7; cdr3_aa: ASSAPSGEQY